The 27 T cell receptor beta chains given below trace back to one sample, sequenced in a study of cytomegalovirus exposure and HLA in healthy donors. The PCR had 60 Vbeta and 13 Jbeta primers. Here immunoSEQ multiplex PCR was the method, and the copy in TCRdb shows in-frame clones only, minus some. There are over 75,000 clones in the sample; roughly four fifths occur only once, and about 5.6% lies in the top ten. Sequenced sample: PBMCs. These TCRs come from a woman aged 18-29 years in good health and CMV-seropositive.

The rearrangement uses TRBV9 and TRBJ1-2; 8 nucleotides line up with TRBD1. The germline gives CDR1 SGDLS, CDR2 YYNGEE. V shed 4 bases and J 8 bases; nucleotides not matched to a gene: 13. The CDR3 is made up of 15 amino acids. The CDR3 sequence: CASSPQDRGWKGYTF. The CDR3 nucleotides read TGTGCCAGCAGCCCACAAGACAGGGGATGGAAGGGCTACACCTTC.

This chain connects TRBV13 to TRBJ2-3, with 8 bases aligning to TRBD1. CDR3 length equals 14 residues. Trimming removed 2 bases from V and 6 bases from J; junction bases left unmatched: 4. From germline, CDR1 is PRHDT and CDR2 FYEKMQ (reference sequence). The CDR3 spells CASSLNRGMDTQYF. The CDR3 nucleotides read TGTGCCAGCAGCTTAAACAGGGGGATGGATACGCAGTATTTT.

The chain is built from TRBV5-3 and TRBJ2-3, with TRBD2 identical over 8 bases. TRBV5-3 is given ORF status, its function remaining uncertain. The CDR3 is 17 residues long. V shed 3 bases, J shed 2 bases, and the junction held 11 bases outside the gene matches. The CDR3 bases are TGTGCCAGAAGCTCACAGCGGACTAGCCGCCACACAGATACGCAGTATTTT. This sequence encodes CARSSQRTSRHTDTQYF.

The rearrangement joins TRBV4-1 to TRBJ1-4; 7 bases line up with TRBD1. Looked up from germline, CDR1 is MGHRA and CDR2 is YSYEKL. CDR3 length: 16 residues. The V segment lost 0 bases and the J segment 6 bases; nucleotides outside the gene matches: 7. The CDR3 region is CASSQDEGGQDEKLFF. CDR3 DNA: TGCGCCAGCAGCCAAGATGAAGGGGGCCAAGATGAAAAACTGTTTTTT.

The genes are TRBV7-2 and TRBJ2-7; D remains ambiguous. The CDR3 runs to 15 residues. The V end was cut by 2 bases, the J end by 0 bases, with 11 bases between. Germline V CDR1 and CDR2: SGHTA, FQGNSA. The CDR3 DNA reads TGTGCCAGCAGCTTATATTCCGATAGCTCCTACGAGCAGTACTTC. Amino acids: CASSLYSDSSYEQYF.

A single count supports this clone. The chain employs TRBV14 and TRBJ1-2; a possible D gene is TRBD1 (5 bases). Trimming pared 2 bases from V and 4 bases from J, leaving 8 bases between. The CDR3 is 13 residues long. From germline, CDR1 is SGHDN and CDR2 FVKESK. The CDR3 sequence: CASSQLGVYGYTF. CDR3 nucleotide sequence: TGTGCCAGCAGCCAATTAGGGGTCTATGGCTACACCTTC.

J is TRBJ2-3 and V is TRBV10-2; tentatively, D is TRBD1 (6 bases). Germline loops: CDR1 WSHSY, CDR2 SAAADI. The CDR3 is 15 amino acids. Trimming cost V 6 bases and J 0 bases, with 13 bases left between them. CDR3 region: CASRRQDSSTDTQYF. The CDR3 nucleotides read TGCGCCAGCAGACGACAGGATTCTAGCACAGATACGCAGTATTTT.

The CDR3 reads CASSNGLVGEQYF. The CDR3 DNA follows: TGTGCCAGCAGTAACGGACTAGTTGGCGAGCAGTACTTC. The chain is built from TRBV13 and TRBJ2-7; 7 bases agree with TRBD2. The CDR3 totals 13 residues. Germline CDR1 reads PRHDT; CDR2 reads FYEKMQ (reference sequence). The V segment lost 6 bases and the J segment 6 bases; nucleotides outside the gene matches: 8.

The chain is built from TRBV28 and TRBJ1-2; D unclear. Looked up from germline, CDR1 is MDHEN and CDR2 is SYDVKM. V was trimmed by 4 bases and J by 0 bases, leaving 12 bases between them. The length of the CDR3 is 15 residues. The CDR3 reads CASSSPGSSNYGYTF. DNA for the CDR3: TGTGCCAGCAGTTCCCCGGGGTCATCTAACTATGGCTACACCTTC.

This clone has a single count. The chain combines TRBV10-3 with TRBJ2-7, with 8 bases fitting TRBD1. This CDR3 is 17 amino acids long. CDR1 ENHRY and CDR2 SYGVKD come from the germline V gene. V lost 5 bases, J lost 4 bases, and 16 bases stayed unmatched. The CDR3, as DNA: TGTGCCATCAGTCTATCGATCATGACAGGGGAAGGTTACGAGCAGTACTTC. The encoded protein is CAISLSIMTGEGYEQYF.

The chain combines TRBV21-1 with TRBJ1-1; TRBD1, the D gene given by the table, was not confirmed from the DNA. TRBV21-1 is a listed pseudogene. The CDR3 is 14 amino acids. CDR3 in amino acids: CASILDRSHTEAFF. In DNA form, the CDR3 reads TGTGCCAGCATCTTGGACAGGTCCCACACTGAAGCTTTCTTT.

The rearrangement uses TRBV5-1 and TRBJ1-2, with D tentatively TRBD1 (5 bases). The germline CDR1 and CDR2 sequences are SGHRS and YFSETQ. The CDR3 is made up of 14 amino acids. Trimming cost V 1 base and J 5 bases, with 12 bases left between them. In nucleotides, the CDR3 is TGCGCCAGCAGCTTGCAGGGATTGAGGTATGGCTACACCTTC. This codes for CASSLQGLRYGYTF.

The V gene is TRBV5-6, the J gene TRBJ1-1; weak D call: TRBD1 (6 bases). This CDR3 is 14 amino acids long. Germline CDR1 reads SGHDT; CDR2 reads YYEEEE. The ends were cut back, 5 bases at V and 6 bases at J, with 17 bases in the middle. The chain's CDR3 is CASRTEGGRAEAFF. The DNA for the CDR3 is TGTGCCAGCAGAACCGAGGGGGGGCGCGCTGAAGCTTTCTTT.

The V gene is TRBV2, the J gene TRBJ1-2; 9 bases align to TRBD1. CDR3 length equals 13 residues. Germline V gene lookup returns CDR1 SNHLY and CDR2 FYNNEI. V shed 5 bases, J shed 7 bases, and the junction held 5 bases outside the gene matches. This CDR3 reads CASSPGTGLGYTF. The CDR3 DNA sequence: TGTGCCAGCAGTCCCGGGACAGGGCTTGGCTACACCTTC.

The J gene is TRBJ2-5, the V gene TRBV28; the match to TRBD1 covers 12 bases. Looked up from germline, CDR1 is MDHEN and CDR2 is SYDVKM. The CDR3 contains 16 residues. The junction had 10 bases not matched to a gene; V was cut back by 6 bases and J by 5 bases. DNA for the CDR3: TGTGCCAGCAGAAATTTGGAGGGACAGGGGGCTGAGACCCAGTACTTC. It codes for CASRNLEGQGAETQYF.

This clone was picked up one time. The chain couples TRBV7-9 to TRBJ1-2; D is undetermined. CDR1 and CDR2 (germline): SEHNR, FQNEAQ (reference sequence). The CDR3 covers 14 residues. V lost 3 bases and J 4 bases, leaving 12 bases between the germline ends. CDR3 DNA: TGTGCCAGCAGCTTGTTTCAGGCGATCTATGGCTACACCTTC. This encodes CASSLFQAIYGYTF.

The chain carries TRBV5-4 and TRBJ2-7, with 8 bases fitting TRBD1. Per the germline V gene, CDR1 is SGHNT and CDR2 is YYREEE (reference sequence). Trimming removed 7 bases from V and 5 bases from J; junction bases left unmatched: 8. This CDR3 is built from 13 residues. Written as DNA, the CDR3 is TGTGCCAGCGGGAGACAGGGGAGTGACGAGCAGTACTTC. Its translation: CASGRQGSDEQYF.

V and J are TRBV30 and TRBJ1-2; 7 bases align to TRBD1. The CDR3 runs to 11 residues. In germline, CDR1 is GTSNPN, CDR2 SVGIG (reference sequence). This CDR3 reads CARGQRRGYTF. The DNA of the CDR3 is TGTGCACGGGGACAGCGTAGAGGCTACACCTTC.

The V call is TRBV28, the J call TRBJ1-5, with D uncertain. The V end lost 2 bases, the J end lost 0 bases, and 5 bases lay between the germline ends. CDR1 and CDR2 (germline): MDHEN, SYDVKM. The CDR3 covers 14 residues. The CDR3 DNA is TGTGCCAGCAGTTTAGACTATAGCAATCAGCCCCAGCATTTT. Protein sequence: CASSLDYSNQPQHF.

The rearrangement uses TRBV4-2 and TRBJ2-5; 7 nucleotides align to TRBD2. The J segment lost 0 bases and the V segment lost 2 bases, leaving 6 bases of the junction unmatched. Per germline, CDR1 LGHNA and CDR2 YNFKEQ. The CDR3 is 16 amino acids. This CDR3 is CASSQPVSGNQETQYF. The CDR3 coding sequence is TGTGCCAGCAGCCAACCCGTAAGCGGGAACCAAGAGACCCAGTACTTC.

The V call is TRBV5-4, the J call TRBJ2-6; D unclear. V lost 0 bases to trimming and J lost 1 base, with 11 bases between them. The CDR3 runs to 17 residues. Germline V gene sequence: CDR1 SGHNT, CDR2 YYREEE (reference sequence). The CDR3 is CASSLEARRSGANVLTF. Written as DNA, the CDR3 is TGTGCCAGCAGCTTGGAAGCTAGACGTTCTGGGGCCAACGTCCTGACTTTC.

This clone has a single count. The V gene is TRBV5-1, the J gene TRBJ2-3; 9 bases line up with TRBD2. V was pared by 4 bases and J by 0 bases, with 9 bases of the junction left unmatched. Germline V gene sequence: CDR1 SGHRS, CDR2 YFSETQ. There are 17 residues in the CDR3. This CDR3 reads CASSPNLSGGSTDTQYF. DNA for the CDR3: TGCGCCAGCAGCCCAAATCTTAGCGGGGGAAGCACAGATACGCAGTATTTT. The full variable domain, rest sourced from reference TRBV5-1 and TRBJ2-3, is KAGVTQTPRYLIKTRGQQVTLSCSPISGHRSVSWYQQTPGQGLQFLFEYFSETQRNKGNFPGRFSGRQFSNSRSEMNVSTLELGDSALYLCASSPNLSGGSTDTQYFGPGTRLTVL.

The CDR3 spells CASSVQDWETQYF. CDR3 sequence (DNA): TGTGCCAGCAGCGTACAGGACTGGGAGACCCAGTACTTC. The chain joins TRBV9 to TRBJ2-5; TRBD2 might be the D (5 bases). Trimming took 1 base from V and 5 from J, leaving 9 bases between them. Germline V gene data show CDR1 as SGDLS and CDR2 as YYNGEE. CDR3 length equals 13 residues.

The rearrangement joins TRBV19 to TRBJ1-1; D gene unclear. Germline V lookup: CDR1 LNHDA, CDR2 SQIVND (reference sequence). V was pared by 1 base and J by 6 bases, with 9 bases between. The CDR3 totals 13 residues. The CDR3 region has the DNA TGTGCCAGTAGTATAGCGGTGGGAGCTGAAGCTTTCTTT. This translates into CASSIAVGAEAFF.

V gene TRBV5-1 combines with J gene TRBJ1-1; weak D call: TRBD1 (6 bases). In germline, CDR1 is SGHRS, CDR2 YFSETQ. CDR3 length: 14 residues. Trimming stripped 4 bases from V and 0 bases from J, with 10 bases between. CDR3 sequence: CASSVTGMNTEAFF. CDR3 sequence (DNA): TGCGCCAGCAGCGTCACAGGGATGAACACTGAAGCTTTCTTT.

This sequence joins TRBV4-1 and TRBJ2-1, with a weak D call TRBD1 (6 bases). Deletions cut 7 bases from V and 6 bases from J, with 13 bases between. The CDR3 is 13 amino acids. CDR1 is MGHRA and CDR2 is YSYEKL in the germline V gene. DNA of the CDR3: TGCGCCAGCAAACGAACAGGGAGCAATGAGCAGTTCTTC. It is translated as CASKRTGSNEQFF.

The chain employs TRBV6-1 and TRBJ1-2; maybe TRBD1 (5 bases). The germline V gene has CDR1 MNHNS and CDR2 SASEGT. The ends were cut back, 5 bases at V and 8 bases at J, with 12 bases in the middle. The length of the CDR3 is 12 residues. For the CDR3, the DNA is TGTGCCAGCAGTTTGACAGAAGAGGGCTACACCTTC. As protein: CASSLTEEGYTF.